This TCR beta chain originates from a study of T cells in Graves' hyperthyroidism and ophthalmopathy. This clonotype was seen at least ten times. No antigen is known for it. Study-level results: The blood repertoire included most of the expanded thyroid clonotypes above 0.001.

CDR3 length: 16 residues. V was trimmed by 1 base and J by 6 bases, leaving 15 bases between them. The germline CDR1 and CDR2 sequences are SGHAT and FQNNGV. The TCR beta CDR3 regions underwent amplification using RNA transcripts as the source. Researchers ran a first-round RT-PCR on the TCR CDR3 using the HTBI primer set. A single record per CDR3 protein comes from TCRdb applying MiXCR to the multiplex PCR reads. This table holds a few hundred thousand distinct CDR3 sequences, over 13% found once. The receptor comes from a woman aged 18-29 years with Graves' hyperthyroidism. The rearrangement joins TRBV11-2 to TRBJ1-4; D perhaps matches TRBD1 (6 bases). The sequenced material came from blood. As DNA, the CDR3 is TGTGCCAGCAGCTTAGTACTACAGGGATCCGATGAAAAACTGTTTTTT. Protein: CASSLVLQGSDEKLFF.